This passage covers 18 T cell receptor beta chains from one sample sequenced in a study of identifying expanded T cells in peripheral blood. The data were produced by immunoSEQ multiplex PCR, yet TCRdb's version contains in-frame clones alone and is incomplete. The data contain about 90,000 clones, roughly 86% of them singletons. Material: blood. The origin of the receptors is a person aged 18-70 years in good health.

The chain has TRBV7-2 and TRBJ2-3; D possibly corresponds to TRBD2 (6 bases). The CDR3 loop spans 17 amino acids. V gave up 6 bases and J gave up 0 bases, with 19 bases separating them. Germline V CDR1 and CDR2: SGHTA, FQGNSA. Here the CDR3 DNA reads TGTGCCAGCAGGGGAGACTTGGGGGGTTCTAGCACAGATACGCAGTATTTT. Translated, it gives CASRGDLGGSSTDTQYF.

A remark on this clone: An end of the junction differs from the germline gene, which may be a read error. The CDR3 sequence is CSASMDRRRDF. The CDR3 DNA reads as TGCAGCGCTTCTATGGACCGACGGAGAGACTTC. This chain connects TRBV29-1 to TRBJ2-5; D is ambiguous. Germline values: CDR1 SQVTM, CDR2 ANQGSEA. This CDR3 spans 11 amino acids.

The rearrangement joins TRBV7-8 to TRBJ2-3, with 10 bases matching TRBD2. From germline, CDR1 is SGHVS and CDR2 FQNEAQ. This CDR3 region has 17 residues. V lost 5 bases and J lost 4; bases outside the gene matches: 12. CDR3 sequence: CASSLLAGGPSADTQYF. CDR3 DNA sequence: TGTGCCAGCAGCCTTTTAGCGGGGGGCCCTTCAGCAGATACGCAGTATTTT.

J is TRBJ2-1 and V is TRBV5-4; 9 bases match TRBD2. CDR1 is SGHNT and CDR2 is YYREEE in the germline V gene (reference sequence). J gave up 7 bases and V 5 bases, and 7 bases lay outside the gene matches. This CDR3 region has 14 residues. As DNA, the CDR3 is TGTGCCAGCAGTTTCTTGCGGGGGGGGAATGAGCAGTTCTTC. It codes for CASSFLRGGNEQFF.

CDR3 sequence: CASRGVGSQETQYF. CDR3 sequence (DNA): TGTGCCAGCAGGGGGGTTGGATCCCAAGAGACCCAGTACTTC. The J gene is TRBJ2-5, the V gene TRBV27; the D gene could be TRBD1 or TRBD2 (5 bases each). Germline CDR1 reads MNHEY; CDR2 reads SMNVEV (reference sequence). The CDR3 loop spans 14 amino acids. Deletions cut 6 bases from V and 1 base from J, with 12 bases between.

This clone was detected once. The rearrangement links TRBV7-2 to TRBJ2-2, with 10 positions matching TRBD2. The V and J ends lost 5 bases and 3 bases, in that order; junction bases with no gene match: 3. Germline V lookup: CDR1 SGHTA, CDR2 FQGNSA. The CDR3 is 15 amino acids. CDR3 residues: CASSLLAGDTGELFF. For the CDR3, the DNA is TGTGCCAGCAGCCTCCTAGCGGGGGACACCGGGGAGCTGTTTTTT.

The V call is TRBV11-3, the J call TRBJ1-1; possible D gene TRBD1, 6 bases. Trimming removed 4 bases at V and 2 bases at J, with 17 bases between. CDR1 is SGHNT, CDR2 YENEEA, per germline. CDR3 length: 16 residues. The CDR3 spells CASSSTDRRGNTEAFF. The CDR3 region has the DNA TGTGCCAGCAGCTCTACTGACAGGCGCGGTAACACTGAAGCTTTCTTT.

This rearrangement joins TRBV29-1 to TRBJ1-2; possible D gene TRBD1, 5 bases. V was shortened by 3 bases and J by 4 bases, with 15 bases between the two germline ends. The CDR3 runs 14 residues. Germline assignment: CDR1 SQVTM and CDR2 ANQGSEA. CDR3 coding DNA: TGCAGCGTTGATGGCTACGGGGCCCTCTATGGCTACACCTTC. It translates to CSVDGYGALYGYTF.

This clone was counted only a few times. The genes are TRBV7-8 and TRBJ2-1; 7 bases are a match to TRBD2. Unmatched junction bases numbered 4, after V lost 1 base and J lost 7 bases. Germline CDR1 is SGHVS and CDR2 is FQNEAQ. CDR3 length: 14 residues. The CDR3 coding sequence is TGTGCCAGCAGCTTAGAAGCGGGGATTAATGAGCAGTTCTTC. Translation gives CASSLEAGINEQFF.

This chain links TRBV5-1 with TRBJ1-1; TRBD1 agrees at 7 bases. CDR3 length equals 14 residues. Trimming at V came to 4 bases and at J to 4 bases, leaving 7 bases not matched to a gene. CDR1 SGHRS and CDR2 YFSETQ come from the germline V gene. The CDR3 nucleotides read TGCGCCAGCAGCCTCATGACAGGGTCCACTGAAGCTTTCTTT. It encodes CASSLMTGSTEAFF.

This sequence joins TRBV7-2 and TRBJ1-5, with TRBD1 identical over 8 bases. The V gene's germline CDR1 is SGHTA and CDR2 FQGNSA. The V gene end was trimmed by 5 bases and the J gene end by 4 bases; junction bases not matched to a gene: 7. This CDR3 has 15 amino acids. The CDR3 DNA follows: TGTGCCAGCAGCCCGGGACAGGTCCTAAATCAGCCCCAGCATTTT. Translation gives CASSPGQVLNQPQHF. Together with reference TRBV7-2 and TRBJ1-5, the CDR3 gives the full variable domain: GAGVSQSPSNKVTEKGKDVELRCDPISGHTALYWYRQSLGQGLEFLIYFQGNSAPDKSGLPSDRFSAERTGGSVSTLTIQRTQQEDSAVYLCASSPGQVLNQPQHFGDGTRLSIL.

The chain carries TRBV13 and TRBJ1-3, with D unresolved. The CDR3 is made up of 15 amino acids. V lost 3 bases, J lost 0 bases, and 9 bases lay in between. Germline-derived CDR1 and CDR2 are PRHDT and FYEKMQ (reference sequence). The CDR3 DNA is TGTGCCAGCAGCTTGTACATACTCTCTGGAAACACCATATATTTT. Protein sequence: CASSLYILSGNTIYF.

The V and J genes are TRBV9 and TRBJ1-1, with 7 bases matching TRBD1. J gave up 4 bases and V 4 bases, and 10 bases lay outside the gene matches. This CDR3 comprises 15 residues. Germline-derived CDR1 and CDR2 are SGDLS and YYNGEE. The CDR3 DNA sequence: TGTGCCAGCAGCAAAACCCCCGGGACAGTCACTGAAGCTTTCTTT. Its protein is CASSKTPGTVTEAFF.

The count of this clone is one. The rearrangement joins TRBV7-9 to TRBJ2-1, with 10 bases aligning to TRBD1. With 5 bases clipped from V and 16 bases from J, the junction kept 11 bases outside the gene matches. The CDR3 covers 13 residues. CDR1 and CDR2 from the germline V gene are SEHNR and FQNEAQ (reference sequence). The CDR3 region is CASSQLGQGVEFF. The CDR3 nucleotides are TGTGCCAGCAGCCAACTTGGACAGGGGGTCGAATTCTTC.

The rearrangement links TRBV4-1 to TRBJ2-7, with D possibly being TRBD2 (5 bases). CDR1 MGHRA and CDR2 YSYEKL come from the germline V gene. The CDR3 sequence is 16 residues long. V lost 0 bases and J 5 bases, leaving 17 bases between the germline ends. CDR3 residues: CASSQDRWTPGDEQYF. For the CDR3, the DNA is TGCGCCAGCAGCCAAGATCGGTGGACTCCGGGCGACGAGCAGTACTTC.

The gene calls are TRBV13 and TRBJ2-3; no reliable D call. CDR1 PRHDT and CDR2 FYEKMQ come from the germline V gene (reference sequence). The CDR3 has 13 residues. The V end lost 5 bases, the J end lost 2 bases, and 8 bases lay between the germline ends. The CDR3, as DNA: TGTGCCAGCAGCCCTTTAGCCACAGATACGCAGTATTTT. As protein: CASSPLATDTQYF.

This rearrangement joins TRBV6-6 to TRBJ2-5; D is undetermined. Trimming took off 1 base at V and 1 base at J, with 7 bases between the two ends. Germline CDR1 reads MNHNY; CDR2 reads SVGAGI (reference sequence). The CDR3 runs to 14 residues. CDR3 nucleotides: TGTGCCAGCAGTTACTTGGACCCCCAAGAGACCCAGTACTTC. Translation: CASSYLDPQETQYF.

The chain uses TRBV2 and TRBJ1-1; 7 bases line up with TRBD1. Germline CDR1 reads SNHLY; CDR2 reads FYNNEI. V lost 11 bases to trimming and J lost 6 bases; unmatched junction nucleotides: 15. The CDR3 runs 14 residues. The CDR3 sequence: CAGRSQGEGAEAFF. In DNA, the CDR3 is TGTGCCGGCCGGAGTCAGGGGGAAGGGGCTGAAGCTTTCTTT.